This T cell receptor (beta chain) is from a study of identical twins. Study-wide results and caveats: Beta clonotypes that were abundant in cord blood contained fewer insertions, a pattern absent from memory repertoires.

CDR1 is LGHNA and CDR2 is YNFKEQ in the germline V gene. V dropped 4 bases and J dropped 2 bases, with 12 bases sitting between them. The length of the CDR3 is 15 residues. With regard to this clonotype: The target antigen is unknown.

All donors comprised healthy Caucasians. Template switching, a step in the protocol, added a universal primer site, and cDNA carried unique molecular identifiers. TCRdb ran MiXCR on the 5' RACE reads and lists one entry per CDR3 protein. The sample records about 200,000 distinct CDR3 sequences, less than 8% being singletons. Another study also made use of these data, one on yellow fever vaccine responses in identical twins.

The specimen sequenced was memory (CD45RO+) T cells sorted from blood. The sequence was collected from a woman between 18 and 30 years old in good health. The gene calls are TRBV4-2 and TRBJ1-5; perhaps TRBD1 as D (6 bases). The CDR3: CASSPRGGGNQPQHF. In nucleotides, the CDR3 is TGTGCCAGCAGCCCCAGGGGTGGGGGCAATCAGCCCCAGCATTTT.